These T cell receptor beta chains were read from a single sample in a study of long-term antiretroviral therapy in people with HIV. Here immunoSEQ multiplex PCR was the method, and the copy in TCRdb shows in-frame clones only, minus some. Among roughly 20,000 clones listed, roughly 80% were seen once. Sequenced here: unsorted PBMCs, sampled 2.3 years after starting antiretroviral therapy. The source is a woman aged 40 to 49 with HIV. CDR3s include the opening cysteine and the closing phenylalanine or tryptophan. A D gene is named only where the DNA matches it firmly. Where a row states a size, it is once, few, many or the class of an expanded clone; other rows omit it.

V: TRBV29-1; D: .; J: TRBJ2-1; size: .; DNA: TGCAGCGTGCTTCAGGACCCAAATCCCTACAATGAGCAGTTCTTC; CDR3: CSVLQDPNPYNEQFF
V: TRBV13; D: TRBD2; J: TRBJ2-1; size: .; DNA: TGTGCCAGCAGCGGGTTGAGCGGGAGCTATCACAATGAGCAGTTCTTC; CDR3: CASSGLSGSYHNEQFF
V: TRBV6-1; D: .; J: TRBJ1-1; size: .; DNA: TGTGCCAGCGAGGTTGGGCGAGCGGGGTCAGCTTTCTTT; CDR3: CASEVGRAGSAFF
V: TRBV2; D: .; J: TRBJ1-2; size: few; DNA: TGTGCCAGCAGTGCGGGTTTTAACTATGGCTACACCTTC; CDR3: CASSAGFNYGYTF
V: TRBV4-1; D: TRBD1; J: TRBJ2-1; size: .; DNA: TGCGCCAGCAGCCTCCCAACGGACCCGGGACAGGCGTACAATGAGCAGTTCTTC; CDR3: CASSLPTDPGQAYNEQFF
V: TRBV30; D: .; J: TRBJ2-7; size: .; DNA: TGTGCCTGGGGAGGGACGGCCTACGAGCAGTACTTC; CDR3: CAWGGTAYEQYF
V: TRBV7-6; D: TRBD2; J: TRBJ2-1; size: .; DNA: TGTGCCAGCAGCTCCTTCAGCGGGGGAGGCTACAATGAGCAGTTCTTC; CDR3: CASSSFSGGGYNEQFF
V: TRBV10-2; D: .; J: TRBJ1-3; size: few; DNA: TGCGCCAGCAGTGAGTCAATGAGGGTTACTGGAAACACCATATATTTT; CDR3: CASSESMRVTGNTIYF
V: TRBV7-9; D: .; J: TRBJ1-1; size: .; DNA: TGTGCCAGCAGCAAAACACCAGGGGCACAAAGTCCGGAAGCTTTCTTT; CDR3: CASSKTPGAQSPEAFF
V: TRBV7-9; D: .; J: TRBJ1-2; size: .; DNA: TGTGCCAGCAGCTTAGACTCGAGAGGGGGTAATGGCTACACCTTC; CDR3: CASSLDSRGGNGYTF
V: TRBV30; D: .; J: TRBJ2-3; size: .; DNA: TGTGCCTGGAGTTCGGTAGATACAGATACGCAGTATTTT; CDR3: CAWSSVDTDTQYF
V: TRBV19; D: .; J: TRBJ1-1; size: .; DNA: TGTGCCAGTAGTATCTCTGCTAACGAAGCTTTCTTT; CDR3: CASSISANEAFF
V: TRBV2; D: .; J: TRBJ1-4; size: .; DNA: TGTGCCAGCCACAGGGAAGCAACTAATGAAAAACTGTTTTTT; CDR3: CASHREATNEKLFF
V: TRBV10-3; D: .; J: TRBJ2-1; size: .; DNA: TGTGCCATCAGTGGAAACAATGAGCAGTTCTTC; CDR3: CAISGNNEQFF
V: TRBV5-1; D: TRBD1; J: TRBJ2-7; size: few; DNA: TGCGCCAGCAGCGTAATGACAGGGAATTACGAGCAGTACTTC; CDR3: CASSVMTGNYEQYF
V: TRBV7-8; D: .; J: TRBJ2-7; size: .; DNA: TGTGCCAGCAGCGCTCGGACAGCCTACGAGCAGTACTTC; CDR3: CASSARTAYEQYF
V: TRBV19; D: TRBD2; J: TRBJ2-2; size: .; DNA: TGTGCCACCAGAACTAGACTAGCGGTGGCCGGGGAGCTGTTTTTT; CDR3: CATRTRLAVAGELFF
V: TRBV5-6; D: .; J: TRBJ2-7; size: .; DNA: TGTGCCAGCAGCTTGCGGATACCTTGGGAGCAGTACTTC; CDR3: CASSLRIPWEQYF
V: TRBV4-2; D: TRBD2; J: TRBJ2-3; size: once; DNA: TGTGCCAGCAGCCGGGAGGGAGCGGGAGCTTACACAGATACGCAGTATTTT; CDR3: CASSREGAGAYTDTQYF
V: TRBV4-1; D: TRBD2; J: TRBJ2-1; size: .; DNA: TGCGCCAGCAGCCGGCGGGAGGGAGAGAATGAGCAGTTCTTC; CDR3: CASSRREGENEQFF
V: TRBV7-2; D: .; J: TRBJ1-2; size: .; DNA: TGTGCCAGCAGCTTAGGAGCAGGAAACTATGGCTACACCTTC; CDR3: CASSLGAGNYGYTF
V: TRBV11-3; D: .; J: TRBJ1-1; size: .; DNA: TGTGCCAGCAGCTTAGTAGGCGGCACTGAAGCTTTCTTT; CDR3: CASSLVGGTEAFF
V: TRBV7-9; D: TRBD2; J: TRBJ2-5; size: .; DNA: TGTGCCAGCAGCTTAGGACTAGCGGGAGAAGAGACCCAGTACTTC; CDR3: CASSLGLAGEETQYF
V: TRBV6-4; D: TRBD1; J: TRBJ1-1; size: .; DNA: TGTGCCAGCAGAACTCCGGGACAGGCCACGAGAAACACTGAAGCTTTCTTT; CDR3: CASRTPGQATRNTEAFF
V: TRBV10-3; D: .; J: TRBJ2-3; size: .; DNA: TGTGCCGCCACCGAAGACCGAGGGGGTGCAGATACGCAGTATTTT; CDR3: CAATEDRGGADTQYF
V: TRBV5-1; D: .; J: TRBJ1-1; size: few; DNA: TGCGCCAGCAGCTTGATCAAGGGAGAAACTGAAGCTTTCTTT; CDR3: CASSLIKGETEAFF
V: TRBV11-2; D: .; J: TRBJ1-5; size: once; DNA: TGTGCCAGCAGCTTCTTAGGTAGCGCCGGCGAGCCCCAGCATTTT; CDR3: CASSFLGSAGEPQHF
V: TRBV6-6; D: TRBD1; J: TRBJ1-2; size: .; DNA: TGTGCCAGCGGATCACAGGGGGCCAGTAACTATGGCTACACCTTC; CDR3: CASGSQGASNYGYTF
V: TRBV9; D: .; J: TRBJ1-1; size: medium-sized; DNA: TGTGCCAGCAGCGGAGGGGCAGACAGTGCTGAAGCTTTCTTT; CDR3: CASSGGADSAEAFF
V: TRBV5-5; D: TRBD2; J: TRBJ2-1; size: .; DNA: TGTGCCAGCAGCGACGGGGGGGCCGGTAATGAGCAGTTCTTC; CDR3: CASSDGGAGNEQFF
V: TRBV18; D: .; J: TRBJ1-4; size: .; DNA: TGTGCCAGCTCACCATCTAAGTTCCGGGGAGCAACTAATGAAAAACTGTTTTTT; CDR3: CASSPSKFRGATNEKLFF
V: TRBV30; D: TRBD2; J: TRBJ2-2; size: .; DNA: TGTGCCTGGCTGAGCGGGAGTGGTAGATCTGGGGAGCTGTTTTTT; CDR3: CAWLSGSGRSGELFF
V: TRBV7-7; D: TRBD2; J: TRBJ2-1; size: .; DNA: TGTGCCAGCAGCCCTAGCGGGAGTCTCTACAATGAGCAGTTCTTC; CDR3: CASSPSGSLYNEQFF
V: TRBV7-9; D: TRBD2; J: TRBJ2-7; size: .; DNA: TGTGCCAGCAGCTTAGTAACTAGCGGGCGATCCTACGAGCAGTACTTC; CDR3: CASSLVTSGRSYEQYF
V: TRBV10-1; D: .; J: TRBJ2-7; size: .; DNA: TGCGCCAGCAGTGAAGTAGCCGGCGACGAGCAGTACTTC; CDR3: CASSEVAGDEQYF
V: TRBV15; D: .; J: TRBJ2-7; size: .; DNA: TGTGCCACCAGCAGAGAAAGGGGCAACCCCTACGAGCAGTACTTC; CDR3: CATSRERGNPYEQYF
V: TRBV7-8; D: .; J: TRBJ1-5; size: .; DNA: TGTGCCAGCAGCGGGACAAGCGGCAATCAGCCCCAGCATTTT; CDR3: CASSGTSGNQPQHF
V: TRBV7-2; D: TRBD2; J: TRBJ2-7; size: .; DNA: TGTGCCAGCAGCTTAGGGCTAGCGGGAGGCCCCTCCTACGAGCAGTACTTC; CDR3: CASSLGLAGGPSYEQYF
V: TRBV5-4; D: TRBD2; J: TRBJ2-1; size: few; DNA: TGTGCCAGCAGCCCCTGGACTAGCGGGGGGGATGAGCAGTTCTTC; CDR3: CASSPWTSGGDEQFF
V: TRBV18; D: .; J: TRBJ2-4; size: .; DNA: TGTGCCAGCTCACTAGGTACCGGAGATACAGGGTTTCGGATTCAGTACTTC; CDR3: CASSLGTGDTGFRIQYF
V: TRBV27; D: .; J: TRBJ1-1; size: .; DNA: TGTGCCAGCAGTTTAAATTTCCAGACGAACACTGAAGCTTTCTTT; CDR3: CASSLNFQTNTEAFF